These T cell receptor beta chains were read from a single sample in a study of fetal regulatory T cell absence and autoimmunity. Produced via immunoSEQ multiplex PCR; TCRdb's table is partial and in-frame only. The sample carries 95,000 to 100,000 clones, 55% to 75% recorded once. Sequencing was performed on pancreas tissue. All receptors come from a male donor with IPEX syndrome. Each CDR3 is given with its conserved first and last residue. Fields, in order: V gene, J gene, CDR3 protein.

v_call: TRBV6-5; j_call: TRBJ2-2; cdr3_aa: CASSYSTGGTGELFF
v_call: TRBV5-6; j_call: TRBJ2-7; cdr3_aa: CASSSEWDRVGFYEQYF
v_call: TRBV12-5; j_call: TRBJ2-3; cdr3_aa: CASGLGTSGTDTQYF
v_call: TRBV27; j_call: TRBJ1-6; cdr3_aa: CASSLYRQRGSALHF
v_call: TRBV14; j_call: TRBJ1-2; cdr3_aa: CASSQERHRLGDYGYTF
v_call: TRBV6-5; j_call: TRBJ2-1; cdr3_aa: CASSYLAGVNEQFF
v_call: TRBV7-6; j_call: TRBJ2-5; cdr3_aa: CASSLGLVEETQYF
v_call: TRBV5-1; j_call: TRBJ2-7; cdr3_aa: CASSLVGSSYEQYF
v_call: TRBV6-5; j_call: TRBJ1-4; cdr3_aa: CASSYYSGGRDEKLFF
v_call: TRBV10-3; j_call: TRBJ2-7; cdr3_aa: CAISESLYEQYF
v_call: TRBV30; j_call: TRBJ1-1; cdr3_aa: CAWSPGIYTEAFF
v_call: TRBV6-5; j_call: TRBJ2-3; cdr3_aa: CASSSIAGSTDTQYF
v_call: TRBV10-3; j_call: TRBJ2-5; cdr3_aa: CATKGLAGSHDQETQYF
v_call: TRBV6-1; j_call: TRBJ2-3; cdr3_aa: CASSEGSGGVRDTQYF
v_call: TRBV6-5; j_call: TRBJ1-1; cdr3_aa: CASSYAPLRGDSEAFF
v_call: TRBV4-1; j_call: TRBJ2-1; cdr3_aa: CASSQPPSGHNEQFF
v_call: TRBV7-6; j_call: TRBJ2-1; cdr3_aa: CASSPHSGRDNNEQFF
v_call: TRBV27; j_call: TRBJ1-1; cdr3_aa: CASSLSAGGQEAFF
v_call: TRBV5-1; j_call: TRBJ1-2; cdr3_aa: CASSSGHNYGYTF
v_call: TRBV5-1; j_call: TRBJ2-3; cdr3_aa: CASSFTLAGTDTQYF
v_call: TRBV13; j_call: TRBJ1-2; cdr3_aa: CASSPPGFSYGYTF
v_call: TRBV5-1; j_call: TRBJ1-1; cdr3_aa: CASSPDRIEAFF
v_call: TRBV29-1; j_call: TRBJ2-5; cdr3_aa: CSVQDSPAGIYLETQYF
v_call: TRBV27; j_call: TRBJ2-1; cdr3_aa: CASSFPGDNEQFF
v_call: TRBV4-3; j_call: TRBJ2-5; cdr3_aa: CASSQGLAGGETQYF
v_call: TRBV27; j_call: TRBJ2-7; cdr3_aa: CASKRSGKGYEQYF
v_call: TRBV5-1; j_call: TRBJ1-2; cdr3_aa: CASSFDNYGYTF
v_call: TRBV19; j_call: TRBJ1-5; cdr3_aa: CASSLGRVNQPQHF
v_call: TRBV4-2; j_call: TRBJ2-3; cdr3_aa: CASSQEETSGRAADTQYF
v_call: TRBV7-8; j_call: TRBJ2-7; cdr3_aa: CASSLSRAHSREQYF
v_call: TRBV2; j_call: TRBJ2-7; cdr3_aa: CASSLTSGSSYEQYF
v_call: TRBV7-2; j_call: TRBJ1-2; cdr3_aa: CASSLEPRSRGYTF
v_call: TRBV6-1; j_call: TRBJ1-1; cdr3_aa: CASSPIPEAFF
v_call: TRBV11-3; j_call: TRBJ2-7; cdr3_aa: CASSSPYEQYF
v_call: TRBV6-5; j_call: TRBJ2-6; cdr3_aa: CASSGTSGANVLTF
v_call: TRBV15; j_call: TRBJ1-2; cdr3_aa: CATSSDRVDGYTF
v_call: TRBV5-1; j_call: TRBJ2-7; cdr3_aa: CASSVIPEVLYEQYF
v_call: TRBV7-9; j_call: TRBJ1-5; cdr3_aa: CASSPTGPGPQHF
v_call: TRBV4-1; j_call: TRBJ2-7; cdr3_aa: CASSLTPGLAGDEQYF
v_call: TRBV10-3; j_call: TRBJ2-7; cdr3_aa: CAISESGLGTYEQYF
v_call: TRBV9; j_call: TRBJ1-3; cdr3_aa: CASSPRTSSGNTIYF
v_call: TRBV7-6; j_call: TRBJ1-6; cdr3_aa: CASSYSSYNSPLHF